These 13 T cell receptor beta chains originate from one sample sequenced in a study of T cells after yellow fever vaccination. MiXCR was run by TCRdb on the 5' RACE reads, yielding one entry per CDR3 protein. Among some 320,000 distinct CDR3 sequences listed, over 3.5% were seen once. The specimen comprised PBMCs, sampled 5 days after the yellow fever booster vaccination. All receptors come from a man aged 18 to 35 who received the YFV17D yellow fever vaccine.

This clonotype was detected a few times. The chain uses TRBV7-3 and TRBJ2-7; D is undetermined. There are 15 residues in the CDR3. V was shortened by 2 bases and J by 4 bases, with 15 bases between the two germline ends. Germline V gene sequence: CDR1 SGHTA, CDR2 FQGTGA. The CDR3 bases are TGTGCCAGCAGCTTACAACCCAACCCGCTTTACGAGCAGTACTTC. Amino acids: CASSLQPNPLYEQYF.

The gene calls are TRBV12-3 or TRBV12-4 and TRBJ1-6; TRBD1 agrees at 10 bases. V lost 7 bases to trimming and J lost 9 bases; unmatched junction nucleotides: 6. CDR3 length: 14 amino acids. For the CDR3, the DNA is TGTGCCAGCACTCCGGGACAGGGGACTTCACCCCTCCACTTT. Its protein is CASTPGQGTSPLHF.

The V gene is TRBV12-3 or TRBV12-4, the J gene TRBJ1-3; TRBD1 matches 7 bases. The junction had 7 bases not matched to a gene; V was cut back by 6 bases and J by 2 bases. The CDR3 is 15 residues long. CDR3: CASSPDRVPGNTIYF. In nucleotides, the CDR3 is TGTGCCAGCAGCCCCGACAGGGTGCCTGGAAACACCATATATTTT.

The CDR3 is CASSQEGQRGYYNEQFF. The CDR3 nucleotides read TGCGCCAGCAGCCAAGAAGGCCAGCGGGGGTACTACAATGAGCAGTTCTTC. V and J are TRBV4-1 and TRBJ2-1; 8 positions agree with TRBD2. Per germline, CDR1 MGHRA and CDR2 YSYEKL. The V and J ends lost 0 bases and 3 bases, in that order; junction bases with no gene match: 7. This CDR3 has 17 residues.

The rearrangement joins TRBV7-2 to TRBJ2-5; 9 bases agree with TRBD2. Germline V CDR1 and CDR2: SGHTA, FQGNSA. Trimming at V came to 2 bases and at J to 5 bases, leaving 6 bases not matched to a gene. The CDR3 loop spans 15 amino acids. The CDR3 nucleotides are TGTGCCAGCAGCTTAACCAGCGGGGGGCGGGAGACCCAGTACTTC. It codes for CASSLTSGGRETQYF.

This clonotype was detected many times. The rearrangement links TRBV28 to TRBJ2-3; unclear D gene. V was clipped by 6 bases and J by 3 bases, with 19 bases between them. Germline V gene sequence: CDR1 MDHEN, CDR2 SYDVKM. This CDR3 is 16 amino acids long. The DNA for the CDR3 is TGTGCCAGCAGGTCCGTAGGGCGCCCGATAACAGATACGCAGTATTTT. Its translation: CASRSVGRPITDTQYF.

The genes are TRBV12-3 or TRBV12-4 and TRBJ2-5; 10 bases are a match to TRBD2. Trimming took 8 bases from V and 14 from J; bases not matched to a gene: 11. The CDR3 totals 12 residues. CDR3 region: CASGVAGGPTYF. In nucleotides, the CDR3 is TGTGCCAGCGGGGTAGCGGGGGGCCCGACTTACTTC.

This clonotype was counted ten times or more. This chain joins TRBV5-1 and TRBJ2-5, with D possibly TRBD1 on 6 matching bases. CDR1 is SGHRS and CDR2 is YFSETQ in the germline V gene. Between the trimmed V and J ends, which lost 4 bases and 2 bases, there was a span of 15 bases. This CDR3 contains 15 residues. CDR3 nucleotides: TGCGCCAGCAGCCAACTTCAGGGGAGACAAGAGACCCAGTACTTC. It translates to CASSQLQGRQETQYF.

This clonotype was recorded a few times. J is TRBJ2-7 and V is TRBV28, with 12 positions matching TRBD1. Unmatched junction bases numbered 6, after V lost 5 bases and J lost 7 bases. From germline, CDR1 is MDHEN and CDR2 SYDVKM. The CDR3 sequence is 14 residues long. CDR3 sequence (DNA): TGTGCCAGCAGTCTCCGGGACAGGGGGCATGAGCAGTACGTC. Its translation is CASSLRDRGHEQYV.

This clonotype was detected many times. The gene calls are TRBV10-3 and TRBJ1-2; 8 bases agree with TRBD1. Unmatched junction bases numbered 11, after V lost 3 bases and J lost 5 bases. Germline values: CDR1 ENHRY, CDR2 SYGVKD. The CDR3 runs to 16 residues. CDR3 in amino acids: CAISDGGQDLKYGYTF. DNA of the CDR3: TGTGCCATCAGTGATGGGGGACAGGACCTTAAATATGGCTACACCTTC.

This clonotype was recorded many times. This chain joins TRBV6-1 and TRBJ1-1; D unresolved. Germline CDR1 and CDR2: MNHNS and SASEGT. The germline V and J ends were trimmed by 10 bases and 0 bases, with 12 bases remaining between them. The CDR3 covers 13 residues. The CDR3 DNA sequence: TGTGCCACCCCGAGAACTATGAACACTGAAGCTTTCTTT. Residues: CATPRTMNTEAFF.

This clonotype was picked up many times. Sequence at one end of the junction differs from germline and may be a read error. The chain carries TRBV7-7 and TRBJ2-1, with D uncertain. CDR3 length: 12 amino acids. Germline-derived CDR1 and CDR2 are SSHAT and FNYEAQ (reference sequence). The CDR3 DNA is TGTGCTAGCAGCCCGCTCCCGTATGAGCAGTTCTTC. It specifies CASSPLPYEQFF.

There are a few counts of this clonotype. The chain is built from TRBV9 and TRBJ1-4, with D tentatively TRBD1 (6 bases). In germline, CDR1 is SGDLS, CDR2 YYNGEE. The germline V and J ends were trimmed by 4 bases and 5 bases, with 12 bases remaining between them. This CDR3 is built from 14 residues. The CDR3 here is CASSSGHSNEKLFF. The CDR3 bases are TGTGCCAGCAGCTCGGGACACTCGAATGAAAAACTGTTTTTT.